This is a list of T cell receptor beta chains from one sample in a study of cytomegalovirus exposure and HLA in healthy donors. Clones were sequenced by immunoSEQ multiplex PCR, and TCRdb holds only the in-frame ones, with some missing. The sample records about 160,000 clones, about 75% being singletons. The sequencing input was PBMCs. The receptors here all came from a woman in her forties or fifties in good health and CMV-seropositive. The CDR3 runs from the conserved cysteine through the conserved F or W. The D gene is left open where the match is weak. The size field is filled for only some rows; it gives once, few, many or a size class.

D gene: TRBD1; J gene: TRBJ2-1; clone size: NA; V gene: TRBV29-1; CDR3 protein: CSVVTGGIGYNEQFF; CDR3 DNA: TGCAGCGTTGTAACAGGGGGCATCGGTTACAATGAGCAGTTCTTC
D gene: TRBD1; J gene: TRBJ1-2; clone size: NA; V gene: TRBV28; CDR3 protein: CASSLLAQVGGANGYTF; CDR3 DNA: TGTGCCAGCAGTTTGTTAGCCCAAGTAGGGGGCGCGAATGGCTACACCTTC
D gene: TRBD1; J gene: TRBJ2-7; clone size: once; V gene: TRBV28; CDR3 protein: CASGPTGTFEQYF; CDR3 DNA: TGTGCCAGCGGACCGACAGGGACCTTTGAGCAGTACTTC
D gene: TRBD1; J gene: TRBJ1-1; clone size: NA; V gene: TRBV19; CDR3 protein: CASRRGQGATEAFF; CDR3 DNA: TGTGCCAGTAGAAGGGGCCAGGGGGCTACTGAAGCTTTCTTT
D gene: NA; J gene: TRBJ2-1; clone size: NA; V gene: TRBV6-5; CDR3 protein: CASSPSGYSYNEQFF; CDR3 DNA: TGTGCCAGCAGTCCCAGCGGGTACTCCTACAATGAGCAGTTCTTC
D gene: NA; J gene: TRBJ1-1; clone size: few; V gene: TRBV19; CDR3 protein: CASSIVSTEAFF; CDR3 DNA: TGTGCCAGTAGTATTGTGAGCACTGAAGCTTTCTTT
D gene: TRBD1; J gene: TRBJ1-2; clone size: NA; V gene: TRBV28; CDR3 protein: CASSFQGQGVAGYTF; CDR3 DNA: TGTGCCAGCAGTTTTCAAGGACAGGGCGTCGCTGGCTACACCTTC
D gene: TRBD2; J gene: TRBJ2-1; clone size: NA; V gene: TRBV6-5; CDR3 protein: CASSRSLAGNNEQFF; CDR3 DNA: TGTGCCAGCAGCCGATCACTAGCGGGAAACAATGAGCAGTTCTTC
D gene: NA; J gene: TRBJ1-4; clone size: NA; V gene: TRBV7-2; CDR3 protein: CASSLTRGVENEKLFF; CDR3 DNA: TGTGCCAGCAGCTTGACCCGGGGGGTTGAAAATGAAAAACTGTTTTTT
D gene: NA; J gene: TRBJ1-1; clone size: NA; V gene: TRBV18; CDR3 protein: CASSPLRQSRGVNTEAFF; CDR3 DNA: TGTGCCAGCTCACCACTCAGGCAGTCCCGGGGGGTGAACACTGAAGCTTTCTTT